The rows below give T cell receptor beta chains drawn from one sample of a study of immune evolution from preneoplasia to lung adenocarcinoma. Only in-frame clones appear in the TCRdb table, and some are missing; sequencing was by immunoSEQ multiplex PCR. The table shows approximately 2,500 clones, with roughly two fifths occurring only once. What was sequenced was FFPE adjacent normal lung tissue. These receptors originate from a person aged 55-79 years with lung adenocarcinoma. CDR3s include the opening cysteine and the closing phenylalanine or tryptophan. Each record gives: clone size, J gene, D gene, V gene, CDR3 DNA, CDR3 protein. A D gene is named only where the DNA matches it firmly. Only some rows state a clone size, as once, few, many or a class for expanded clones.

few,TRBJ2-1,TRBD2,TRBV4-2,TGTGCCAGCGCTAGCGGGAGCTCCTACAATGAGCAGTTCTTC,CASASGSSYNEQFF
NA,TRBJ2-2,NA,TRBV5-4,TGTGCCAGCAGCTTGGACATCTCGAGCGGGGAGCTGTTTTTT,CASSLDISSGELFF
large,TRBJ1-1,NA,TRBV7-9,TGTGCCAGCAGCTCATCAACTGAAGCTTTCTTT,CASSSSTEAFF
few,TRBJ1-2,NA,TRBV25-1,TGTGCCAGCAGTGAAGGCGGGAACTATGGCTACACCTTC,CASSEGGNYGYTF
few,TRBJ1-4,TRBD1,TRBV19,TGTGCCAGTAGTACCACAAGGACAGGGTCTGAAAAACTGTTTTTT,CASSTTRTGSEKLFF
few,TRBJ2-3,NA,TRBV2,TGTGCCGTAGCTTACGGTGGAGATACGCAGTATTTT,CAVAYGGDTQYF
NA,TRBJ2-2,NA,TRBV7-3,TGTGCCAGCAGTCACTTAAATGGGCGGGAGCTGTTTTTT,CASSHLNGRELFF
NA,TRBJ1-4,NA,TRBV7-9,TGTGCCAGCAGCCGACCGGGTGTTGGTGAAAAACTGTTTTTT,CASSRPGVGEKLFF
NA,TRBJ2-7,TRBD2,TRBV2,TGTGCCAGCGGACTGAGTAGCGGGGCCTCCTACGAGCAGTACTTC,CASGLSSGASYEQYF
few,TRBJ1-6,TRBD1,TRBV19,TGTGCCAGTAGTACAAAACAGGGGGGAAATTCACCCCTCCACTTT,CASSTKQGGNSPLHF
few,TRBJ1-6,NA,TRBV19,TGTGCCAGTAGTATAGGAGGGGAAGGGTATGCCTCACCCCTCCACTTT,CASSIGGEGYASPLHF
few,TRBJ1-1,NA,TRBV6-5,TGTGCCAGCAGGAAATTGGACGGGGTGAGCGCTTTCTTT,CASRKLDGVSAFF
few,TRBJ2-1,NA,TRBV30,TGTGCCTGGAGTGGCCCCCGCAACTTATACAATGAGCAGTTCTTC,CAWSGPRNLYNEQFF
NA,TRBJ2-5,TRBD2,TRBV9,TGTGCCAGCAGCGACTCGGGACTAGCTGAAGAGACCCAGTACTTC,CASSDSGLAEETQYF
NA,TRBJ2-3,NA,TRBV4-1,TGCGCCAGCAGCCAAAGTAACCTAGCAGGCGGGTTGGCAGATACGCAGTATTTT,CASSQSNLAGGLADTQYF
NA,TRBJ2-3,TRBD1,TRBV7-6,TGTGCCAGCAGCTTAGGGGACAGGCCTAGATTGGATACGCAGTATTTT,CASSLGDRPRLDTQYF
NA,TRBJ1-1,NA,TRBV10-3,TGTGCCATCAGTGAGTCGGGTGCGAACACTGAAGCTTTCTTT,CAISESGANTEAFF
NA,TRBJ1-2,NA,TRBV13,TGTGCCAGCAGCTTATCAGGAGACTATGGCTACACCTTC,CASSLSGDYGYTF
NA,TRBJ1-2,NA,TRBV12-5,TGTGCTAGTGGTTTGGACAATAACTATGGCTACACCTTC,CASGLDNNYGYTF
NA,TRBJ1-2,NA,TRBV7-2,TGTGCCAGTTCCCCCTACCAACACGATGGCTACACCTTC,CASSPYQHDGYTF
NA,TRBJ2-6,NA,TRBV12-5,TGTGCTAGTTTAGGATGGGGGGCCGGGGCCAACGTCCTGACTTTC,CASLGWGAGANVLTF
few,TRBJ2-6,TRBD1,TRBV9,TGTGCCAGCAGCAAACACGACAGGGGTGTAATAGGTTCAGGGGCCAACGTCCTGACTTTC,CASSKHDRGVIGSGANVLTF
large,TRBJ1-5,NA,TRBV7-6,TGTGCCAGCAGCTTAGGCGGGGATCGACGCAATCAGCCCCAGCATTTT,CASSLGGDRRNQPQHF
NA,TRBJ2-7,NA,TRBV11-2,TGTGCCAGCAGCCTCGGGACGGGACCCTACGAGCAGTACTTC,CASSLGTGPYEQYF
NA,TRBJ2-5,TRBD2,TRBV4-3,TGCGCCAGCAGCCAAGATCACCGCGGGGGGGCCGGGGAGACCCAGTACTTC,CASSQDHRGGAGETQYF
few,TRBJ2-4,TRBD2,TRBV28,TGTGCCAGCAGTTTAGGGGGGGTTCTCCATAACATTCAGTACTTC,CASSLGGVLHNIQYF
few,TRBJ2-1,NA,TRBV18,TGTGCCAGCTCGAAGACAGGAAATATCCATGAGCAGTTCTTC,CASSKTGNIHEQFF
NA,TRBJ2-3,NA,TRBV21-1,TGTGCCAGCAGCAGCCGCTACCTAGCGTACACAGATACGCAGTATTTT,CASSSRYLAYTDTQYF
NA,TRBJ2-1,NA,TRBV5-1,TGCGCCAGCAGCTTGGCCAACCTGGAGGGTGAGCAGTTCTTC,CASSLANLEGEQFF
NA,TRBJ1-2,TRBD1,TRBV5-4,TGTGCCAGCAGCCCGGACAGGGGCTATGGCTACACCTTC,CASSPDRGYGYTF
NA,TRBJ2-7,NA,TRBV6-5,TGTGCCAGCAGTTTCCGGCCATACTACGAGCAGTACTTC,CASSFRPYYEQYF
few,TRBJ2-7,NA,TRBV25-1,TGTGCCAGCAGTGACGCGGGACAGACCCCCTACGAGCAGTACTTC,CASSDAGQTPYEQYF
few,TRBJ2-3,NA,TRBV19,TGTGCCAGTAGTATAGGGATTTCTAGCACAGATACGCAGTATTTT,CASSIGISSTDTQYF
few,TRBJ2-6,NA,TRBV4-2,TGTGCCAGCGGGGGGAGCTCTGGGGCCAACGTCCTGACTTTC,CASGGSSGANVLTF
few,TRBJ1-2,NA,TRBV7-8,TGTGCCAGCAGCTTAGGTCGGGGCTATGGCTACACCTTC,CASSLGRGYGYTF
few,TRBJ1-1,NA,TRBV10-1,TGCGCCAGCAGTGAGTGGGGGAACACTGAAGCTTTCTTT,CASSEWGNTEAFF
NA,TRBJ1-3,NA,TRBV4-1,TGCGCCAGCAGCCAAGGGGACGGAGGAAACACCATATATTTT,CASSQGDGGNTIYF
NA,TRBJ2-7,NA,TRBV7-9,TGTGCCAGCAGCTTATTGTTAGGTTCCGGCGCCTCCTACGAGCAGTACTTC,CASSLLLGSGASYEQYF
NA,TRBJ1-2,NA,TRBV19,TGTGCCAGTAGCCGTCCTTTTAACTATGGCTACACCTTC,CASSRPFNYGYTF
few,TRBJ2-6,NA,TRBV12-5,TGTGCTAGTGGTTGGAGGAGTGCAGGACAAAGTCGGGCCAACGTCCTGACTTTC,CASGWRSAGQSRANVLTF
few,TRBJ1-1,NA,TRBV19,TGTGCCAGTAGTATAGGTAACAGGGTTTGGACTGAAGCTTTCTTT,CASSIGNRVWTEAFF
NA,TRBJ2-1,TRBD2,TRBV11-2,TGTGCCAGCAGCTTAGCGGGGGGGCGGAATGAGCAGTTCTTC,CASSLAGGRNEQFF
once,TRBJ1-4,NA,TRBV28,TGTGCCAGCAGTTTCCGTGGGGGCACCGGCGAAAAACTGTTTTTT,CASSFRGGTGEKLFF
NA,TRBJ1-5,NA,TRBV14,TGTGCCAGCAGCCAAGAGGAGAGCAATCAGCCCCAGCATTTT,CASSQEESNQPQHF
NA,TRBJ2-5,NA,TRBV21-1,TGTGCCAGCAGCAAAGAGGGACAGGGGCAAGAGACCCAGTACTTC,CASSKEGQGQETQYF
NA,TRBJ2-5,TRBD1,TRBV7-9,TGTGCCAGCAGCTTAGGGACAGGGTATGAGACCCAGTACTTC,CASSLGTGYETQYF
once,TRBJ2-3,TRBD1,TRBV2,TGTGCCAGCAGATCCGGGACAGGGCTTTCTCTGTCGCAGTATTTT,CASRSGTGLSLSQYF
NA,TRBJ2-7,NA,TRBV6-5,TGTGCCAGCCATGGCAACTCCTACGAGCAGTACTTC,CASHGNSYEQYF
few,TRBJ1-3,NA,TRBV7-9,TGTGCCAGCAGCCCTGACGTTGCCTCTGGAAACACCATATATTTT,CASSPDVASGNTIYF
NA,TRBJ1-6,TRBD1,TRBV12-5,TGTGCTAGTGGTTTGATTGGGGACAGGGGGGGGCCCCTCCACTTT,CASGLIGDRGGPLHF
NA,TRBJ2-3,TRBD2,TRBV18,TGTGCCAGCTCACCGAAACAAACTAGCGCTAGCACAGATACGCAGTATTTT,CASSPKQTSASTDTQYF
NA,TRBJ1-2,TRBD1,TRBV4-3,TGCGCCAGCAGCCAAGATGGGGACAGGGGGACTTTTTGGTATGGCTACACCTTC,CASSQDGDRGTFWYGYTF
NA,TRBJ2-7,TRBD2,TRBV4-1,TGCGCCAGCAGCCAGCCATCGACTAGCGGACCCTCCTACGAGCAGTACTTC,CASSQPSTSGPSYEQYF